Reported below is one T cell receptor (beta chain). What it binds is unknown. The data belong to a study of siplizumab effects on memory and regulatory T cells. Study results and caveats: In unstimulated cells, naive T cells appeared more diverse than memory T cells and seemed major alloresponse contributors. Sequences below about 10^-5 frequency were poorly captured. As a result, only a minor fraction of alloreactive clones mapped to unstimulated subsets. Controls showed an average of 26.9% Treg-derived mappable alloreactive CD4+ clones, while siplizumab showed approximately 69%.

TCRdb keeps only in-frame clones here, not all; method: immunoSEQ multiplex PCR. Of some 100,000 clones detected, approximately 97% appear once; the ten largest clones hold around 0.031%. Sequenced material: naive CD4+ T cells sorted from blood. The clonotype was recovered from a human donor in good health.

CDR3 DNA sequence: TGCGCCAGCAGAGAACGGGACAGCCAAAACATTCAGTACTTC. It specifies CASRERDSQNIQYF. V and J are TRBV5-1 and TRBJ2-4; 7 bases are shared with TRBD1. The length of the CDR3 is 14 residues. From germline, CDR1 is SGHRS and CDR2 YFSETQ. V lost 5 bases, J lost 5 bases, and 7 bases stayed unmatched.